Below, one TCR beta chain is given with its context. The table came from immunoSEQ multiplex PCR; TCRdb's copy has only in-frame clones and leaves some out. Of 8,000 or so clones listed, roughly nine tenths are singletons. The record originates from a study of lymphopenia after photon versus proton radiotherapy. The CDR3 runs to 14 residues. The germline V gene encodes CDR1 MNHNY and CDR2 SVGAGI (reference sequence). The trim removed 5 bases at V and 2 bases at J, leaving 6 bases unmatched. The TCR comes from a woman in her sixties or seventies with pancreatic cancer. The source was peripheral blood, collected from a patient treated with photon-based radiotherapy. This chain joins TRBV6-6 and TRBJ2-7, with 7 positions matching TRBD1. This CDR3 is CASSRDRNTYEQYF. Here the CDR3 DNA reads TGTGCCAGCAGTCGGGACAGAAACACCTACGAGCAGTACTTC.